Each of the 18 T cell receptor beta chains below was sequenced from the same sample in a study of cytomegalovirus exposure and HLA in healthy donors (dated by TCRdb to between 2016 and 2019). Library preparation was by the immunoSEQ multiplex PCR assay. For the multiplex PCR, a mixture combining 60 forward primers for TCR Vbeta segments and 13 reverse primers for TCR Jbeta segments was used. TCRdb provides this immuneACCESS table in a form limited to in-frame rearrangements. Some clones are lacking; in checked studies, under half of them reflect an unresolved V gene, and why the rest are absent is not known. A total of 150,000 to 200,000 clones appear in this sample, about 80% of them only once. Clones ranked in the top ten supply over 2% of the sample. Material: PBMCs. These receptors were obtained from a woman in her thirties in good health and CMV-seronegative.

In this sample, this clone turned up once. The J gene is TRBJ2-5, the V gene TRBV5-4; 7 nucleotides match TRBD2. Germline loops: CDR1 SGHNT, CDR2 YYREEE (reference sequence). The length of the CDR3 is 17 residues. V was clipped by 0 bases and J by 3 bases; unmatched bases: 11. In DNA, the CDR3 is TGTGCCAGCAGCTTGGCCGCGACGGGGGGATTTGAAGAGACCCAGTACTTC. Protein product: CASSLAATGGFEETQYF.

V gene TRBV28 combines with J gene TRBJ1-5; no firm D call. The CDR3 contains 14 residues. V dropped 6 bases and J dropped 0 bases, with 9 bases sitting between them. Germline CDR1 reads MDHEN; CDR2 reads SYDVKM. The CDR3 nucleotides are TGTGCCAGCAGGGAACAGATTAGCAATCAGCCCCAGCATTTT. It yields the protein CASREQISNQPQHF.

Concerning this clone itself: One end of the junction is discordant with germline, which a read error may explain. This chain uses TRBV19 with TRBJ2-6; the D gene is possibly TRBD1 (5 bases). The germline V gene encodes CDR1 LNHDA and CDR2 SQIVND (reference sequence). The CDR3 extends over 14 amino acids. In nucleotides, the CDR3 is TGTGCCAGTAGCCGTCCCTCTGGGGCCAACGGCCTGACTTTC. Translating it yields CASSRPSGANGLTF.

The chain employs TRBV30 and TRBJ2-1; TRBD2 aligns across 16 bases. Trimming cost V 3 bases and J 6 bases; bases outside gene matches: 11. The CDR3 runs 18 residues. The germline gives CDR1 GTSNPN, CDR2 SVGIG (reference sequence). Here the CDR3 reads CAWSPPPGLAGGFNEQFF. The DNA of the CDR3 is TGTGCCTGGAGCCCTCCTCCGGGACTAGCGGGAGGGTTCAATGAGCAGTTCTTC.

The chain combines TRBV6-6 with TRBJ1-4; 11 nucleotides match TRBD1. V lost 1 base and J lost 7; bases outside the gene matches: 2. CDR1 is MNHNY and CDR2 is SVGAGI in the germline V gene (reference sequence). This CDR3 contains 15 residues. CDR3: CASSYLGQGGEKLFF. CDR3 sequence (DNA): TGTGCCAGCAGTTACTTGGGACAGGGGGGTGAAAAACTGTTTTTT.

The chain carries TRBV4-3 and TRBJ2-7; a possible D gene is TRBD1 (6 bases). The CDR3 contains 18 residues. Germline CDR1 and CDR2: LGHNA and YSLEER. The V end was cut by 1 base, the J end by 3 bases, with 22 bases between. CDR3 in DNA: TGCGCCAGCAGCCAAGCAAATAAGGGTCGTGCAGGGGTCTACGAGCAGTACTTC. The encoded protein is CASSQANKGRAGVYEQYF.

The chain joins TRBV5-8 to TRBJ1-4; D possibly corresponds to TRBD1 (5 bases). Trimming removed 0 bases from V and 8 bases from J, with 14 bases in between. Germline V gives CDR1 SGHTS, CDR2 YDEGEE. This CDR3 contains 15 residues. DNA for the CDR3: TGTGCCAGCAGCTTGGTATCCCAGGGTCACGAAAAACTGTTTTTT. It translates to CASSLVSQGHEKLFF.

J is TRBJ2-3 and V is TRBV5-6; a weak D match, TRBD1 (6 bases). V shed 2 bases and J shed 5 bases, with 9 bases lying between them. Germline V gene data show CDR1 as SGHDT and CDR2 as YYEEEE. The CDR3 is 13 residues long. The DNA of the CDR3 is TGTGCCAGCAGCTTTCAAGGGGGAGATACGCAGTATTTT. Translated, it gives CASSFQGGDTQYF.

The CDR3 loop reads CASSVENTEAFF. The CDR3 coding sequence is TGTGCCAGCAGTGTAGAGAATACTGAAGCTTTCTTT. V is TRBV25-1 and J is TRBJ1-1; D is undetermined. V lost 4 bases to trimming and J lost 5 bases, with 8 bases between them. Germline V lookup: CDR1 MGHDK, CDR2 SYGVNS. The CDR3 is 12 amino acids.

The rearrangement links TRBV30 to TRBJ1-5, with a tentative D call TRBD1 (5 bases). V lost 1 base, J lost 5 bases, and 15 bases lay in between. CDR1 and CDR2 from the germline V gene are GTSNPN and SVGIG (reference sequence). This CDR3 has 15 residues. The CDR3 loop reads CAWSEGAGVDQPQHF. The CDR3 bases are TGTGCCTGGAGTGAAGGGGCGGGGGTGGATCAGCCCCAGCATTTT.

The genes are TRBV5-1 and TRBJ2-5; possible D gene TRBD1, 6 bases. The CDR3 runs 16 residues. The germline gives CDR1 SGHRS, CDR2 YFSETQ. V was trimmed by 1 base and J by 2 bases, leaving 15 bases between them. The chain's CDR3 is CASSLMLQGSQETQYF. DNA for the CDR3: TGCGCCAGCAGCTTGATGTTGCAGGGGTCTCAAGAGACCCAGTACTTC.

Comment on this clone: This specimen includes other DNA sequences encoding the same CDR3. This rearrangement joins TRBV7-9 to TRBJ2-7; D is possibly TRBD2 (5 bases). Trimming removed 6 bases from V and 2 bases from J, with 8 bases in between. CDR3 length: 12 residues. Germline V CDR1 and CDR2: SEHNR, FQNEAQ (reference sequence). The CDR3: CASSTGTYEQYF. DNA of the CDR3: TGTGCCAGCAGTACGGGGACCTACGAGCAGTACTTC.

V usage is TRBV20-1 and J usage is TRBJ2-7; TRBD2 might be the D (6 bases). Between the trimmed V and J ends, which lost 3 bases and 6 bases, there was a span of 9 bases. Germline V gives CDR1 DFQATT, CDR2 SNEGSKA (reference sequence). The CDR3 totals 11 residues. The CDR3 nucleotides read TGCAGTGCTAGCTTGCGGGGCGAGCAGTACTTC. Its translation is CSASLRGEQYF.

To note about this clone: Different DNA sequences within this sample yield the same CDR3. The chain has TRBV7-2 and TRBJ2-3; D call uncertain. This CDR3 is 12 amino acids long. Germline V gene data show CDR1 as SGHTA and CDR2 as FQGNSA. V was clipped by 4 bases and J by 3 bases, with 5 bases between them. CDR3 sequence (DNA): TGTGCCAGCAGCTCGTATACAGATACGCAGTATTTT. As protein: CASSSYTDTQYF.

In this sample, this clone turned up once. This sequence joins TRBV6-5 and TRBJ2-7, with D perhaps matching TRBD1 (6 bases). The CDR3 sequence is 13 residues long. Trimming removed 0 bases at V and 9 bases at J, with 12 bases between. Germline V gene data show CDR1 as MNHEY and CDR2 as SVGAGI. For the CDR3, the DNA is TGTGCCAGCAGTTACTCGTCGACAGGTTTGCAGTACTTC. It encodes CASSYSSTGLQYF.

The chain employs TRBV6-1 and TRBJ1-5; D is uncertain. Germline V gives CDR1 MNHNS, CDR2 SASEGT. The ends were cut back, 1 base at V and 6 bases at J, with 10 bases in the middle. This CDR3 contains 14 residues. CDR3 in DNA: TGTGCCAGCAGTGAAGGGGAAGAGGGTCAGCCCCAGCATTTT. This gives the protein CASSEGEEGQPQHF.

The table lists this clone with a few counts. The V and J genes are TRBV7-8 and TRBJ2-1; 9 positions match TRBD2. This CDR3 region has 16 residues. Losses at the gene ends were 5 bases for V and 6 bases for J; bases not matched to a gene: 11. Looked up from germline, CDR1 is SGHVS and CDR2 is FQNEAQ. CDR3 region: CASSLRRGGPANEQFF. The CDR3 DNA sequence: TGTGCCAGCAGCCTAAGGCGGGGGGGGCCGGCCAATGAGCAGTTCTTC.

This rearrangement joins TRBV28 to TRBJ1-6; D remains unclear. The germline gives CDR1 MDHEN, CDR2 SYDVKM. This CDR3 is 17 amino acids long. Trimming removed 7 bases at V and 0 bases at J, with 16 bases between. The CDR3 sequence: CASNLMVGSSYNSPLHF. Here the CDR3 DNA reads TGTGCCAGCAATCTTATGGTAGGGAGCTCCTATAATTCACCCCTCCACTTT.